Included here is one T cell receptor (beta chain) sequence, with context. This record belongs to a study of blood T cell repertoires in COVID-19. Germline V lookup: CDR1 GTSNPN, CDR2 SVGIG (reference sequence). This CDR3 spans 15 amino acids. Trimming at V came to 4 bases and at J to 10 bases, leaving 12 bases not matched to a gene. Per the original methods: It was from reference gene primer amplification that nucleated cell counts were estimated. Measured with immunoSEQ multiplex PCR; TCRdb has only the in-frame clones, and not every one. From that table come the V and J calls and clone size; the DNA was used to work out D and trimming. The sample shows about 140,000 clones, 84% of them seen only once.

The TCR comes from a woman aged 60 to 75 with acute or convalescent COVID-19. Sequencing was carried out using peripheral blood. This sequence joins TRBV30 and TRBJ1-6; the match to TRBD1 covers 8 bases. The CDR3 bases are TGTGCCTGGATTTCCGAACAGGGGGTTCGATCACCCCTCCACTTT. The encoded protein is CAWISEQGVRSPLHF.